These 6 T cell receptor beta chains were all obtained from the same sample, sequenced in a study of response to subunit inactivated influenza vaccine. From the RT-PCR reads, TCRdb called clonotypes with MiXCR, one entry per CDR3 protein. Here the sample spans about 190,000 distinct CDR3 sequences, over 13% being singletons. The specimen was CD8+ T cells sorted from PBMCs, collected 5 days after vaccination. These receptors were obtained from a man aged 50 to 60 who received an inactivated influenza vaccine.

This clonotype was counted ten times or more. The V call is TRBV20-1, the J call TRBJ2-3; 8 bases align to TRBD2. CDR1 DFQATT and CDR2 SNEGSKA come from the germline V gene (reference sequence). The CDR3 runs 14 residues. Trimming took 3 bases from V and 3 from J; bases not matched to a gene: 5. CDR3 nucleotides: TGCAGTGCTAGCAATGGACTAGCTACAGATACGCAGTATTTT. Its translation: CSASNGLATDTQYF.

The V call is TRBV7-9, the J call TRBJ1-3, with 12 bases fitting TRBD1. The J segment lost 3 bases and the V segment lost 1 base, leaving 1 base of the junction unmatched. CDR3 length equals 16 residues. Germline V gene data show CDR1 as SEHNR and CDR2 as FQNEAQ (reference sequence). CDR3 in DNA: TGTGCCAGCAGCTTAGGGGACAGGGGGCTTGGAAACACCATATATTTT. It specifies CASSLGDRGLGNTIYF.

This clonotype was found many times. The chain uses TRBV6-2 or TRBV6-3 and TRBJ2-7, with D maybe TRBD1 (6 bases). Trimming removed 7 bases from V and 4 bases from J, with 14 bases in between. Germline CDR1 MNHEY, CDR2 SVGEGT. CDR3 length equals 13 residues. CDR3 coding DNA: TGTGCCAGCACTCCCCGGACAGATTACGAGCAGTACTTC. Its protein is CASTPRTDYEQYF.

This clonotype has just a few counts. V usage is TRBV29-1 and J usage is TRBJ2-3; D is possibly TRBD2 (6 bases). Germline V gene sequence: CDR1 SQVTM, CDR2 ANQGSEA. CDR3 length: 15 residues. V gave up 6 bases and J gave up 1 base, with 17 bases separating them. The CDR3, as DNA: TGCAGCGTGGACCCCTTTGGGGAGGGCACAGATACGCAGTATTTT. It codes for CSVDPFGEGTDTQYF.

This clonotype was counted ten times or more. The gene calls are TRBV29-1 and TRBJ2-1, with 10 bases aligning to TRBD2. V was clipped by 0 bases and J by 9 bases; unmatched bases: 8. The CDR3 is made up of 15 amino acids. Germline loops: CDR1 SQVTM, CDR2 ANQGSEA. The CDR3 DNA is TGCAGCGTTGAAGATCGGCTAGCGGGAGTAGGTGAGCAGTTCTTC. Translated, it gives CSVEDRLAGVGEQFF.

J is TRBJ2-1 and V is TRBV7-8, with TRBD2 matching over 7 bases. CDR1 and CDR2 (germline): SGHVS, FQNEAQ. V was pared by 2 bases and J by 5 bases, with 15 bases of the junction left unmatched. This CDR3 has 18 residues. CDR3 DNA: TGTGCCAGCAGCTTATCCCGGGTCGGGGAGGGCCCCAACAATGAGCAGTTCTTC. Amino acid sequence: CASSLSRVGEGPNNEQFF.